What follows are 5 T cell receptor beta chains derived from one specimen sequenced in a study of T cells in Graves' hyperthyroidism and ophthalmopathy. Regions amplified from RNA transcripts were the TCR beta CDR3 regions. The TCR CDR3 first-round RT-PCR relied on the HTBI primer set. TCRdb recomputed calls from the multiplex PCR reads with MiXCR, one row per CDR3 protein. The sample gives hundreds of thousands of distinct CDR3 sequences, under 15% of which show up once; around 4.5% is in the top ten. Specimen: blood. The receptors come from a woman aged 40 to 50 with Graves' ophthalmopathy.

Ten or more counts support this clonotype. This sequence joins TRBV20-1 and TRBJ2-5; TRBD2 matches at 14 bases. The V and J ends lost 2 bases and 4 bases, in that order; junction bases with no gene match: 12. The CDR3 covers 18 residues. The germline gives CDR1 DFQATT, CDR2 SNEGSKA (reference sequence). Here the CDR3 DNA reads TGCAGTGCTAGAAGGGAGACTAGCGGGAGGGTGTCTGGAGAGACCCAGTACTTC. Its protein is CSARRETSGRVSGETQYF.

This clonotype was found many times. The V call is TRBV25-1, the J call TRBJ2-7; possibly TRBD2 for D (6 bases). Germline CDR1 MGHDK, CDR2 SYGVNS. The CDR3 runs to 15 residues. Trimming took 3 bases from V and 2 from J, leaving 14 bases between them. In DNA, the CDR3 is TGTGCCAGCAGTGACCCCGGGAGTCTAACCTACGAGCAGTACTTC. It translates to CASSDPGSLTYEQYF.

This clonotype came up many times. The V gene is TRBV28, the J gene TRBJ1-5; TRBD1 might be the D (5 bases). The V gene lost 7 bases and the J gene lost 0 bases, with 22 bases spanning the gap. The CDR3 covers 18 residues. The germline gives CDR1 MDHEN, CDR2 SYDVKM. DNA for the CDR3: TGTGCCAGCACCCGGGGGGATCTTCCCGTTTATAGCAATCAGCCCCAGCATTTT. Translation: CASTRGDLPVYSNQPQHF.

Concerning this clonotype: A much larger clone lies one base from this, so it may be a read error. This chain connects TRBV7-8 to TRBJ1-2; 7 nucleotides agree with TRBD1. Germline V gene lookup returns CDR1 SGHVS and CDR2 FQNEAQ. The length of the CDR3 is 17 residues. With V trimmed by 6 bases and J by 0 bases, 13 bases remained unmatched. The CDR3 sequence: CASRATGAIRPNYGYTF. CDR3 DNA: TGTGCCAGCAGGGCCACAGGGGCGATAAGGCCTAACTATGGCTACACCTTC.

This clonotype was seen many times. The chain couples TRBV6-5 to TRBJ2-3; D is unclear. Per the germline V gene, CDR1 is MNHEY and CDR2 is SVGAGI. The V end was cut by 2 bases, the J end by 1 base, with 7 bases between. The CDR3 length is 14 residues. The DNA for the CDR3 is TGTGCCAGCAGTTACAGGTGGGGCACAGATACGCAGTATTTT. Residues: CASSYRWGTDTQYF.